A selection of T cell receptor beta chains follows, all from one sample in a study of regulatory dendritic cells for organ transplantation. Generated by immunoSEQ multiplex PCR, the TCRdb table keeps only in-frame clones and is missing some. The data hold fewer than 40,000 clones, with approximately 90% observed a single time. Sequencing used naive CD8+ T cells from blood. The receptors were gathered from a human donor in good health. Each CDR3 is given with its conserved first and last residue. D genes are given only for firm matches.

v_gene,d_gene,CDR3aa
TRBV29-1,TRBD1,CSVKSPGTGTAGDYGYTF
TRBV28,NA,CASSLGSSRYNEQFF
TRBV30,TRBD1,CAWTPGQGYNEQFF
TRBV5-6,NA,CASSSLAPYEQYF
TRBV9,NA,CASSHGGDATNEKLFF
TRBV7-2,TRBD2,CASSLPAWREAHSYEQYF
TRBV4-3,TRBD1,CASSQGTGVNQPQHF
TRBV9,NA,CASSDPEGRANTEAFF
TRBV9,NA,CASGRLDTQYF
TRBV14,NA,CASSQELAASGNTIYF
TRBV7-6,TRBD1,CASSLVGGQGHSGNTIYF
TRBV27,TRBD1,CASSFGQGYEQYF
TRBV28,TRBD2,CASSLGTSGREQYF
TRBV6-6,NA,CASSYGQVNTEAFF
TRBV4-3,NA,CASSPEREHFEQYF
TRBV9,NA,CASSVGSNSPLHF
TRBV27,NA,CASSLAGSTYEQYF
TRBV5-6,NA,CASGSSGNTIYF
TRBV4-3,NA,CASSQDWGGNTEAFF
TRBV4-1,NA,CASSLEKFSQPQHF
TRBV30,NA,CAWSVQQDTPQHF
TRBV28,TRBD1,CASSDGQVVGGANVLTF
TRBV13,NA,CASSLGNQPQHF